This TCR beta chain was recovered during a study of beta chain features in type 1 diabetes. V lost 0 bases and J lost 6, with 8 bases in between. Germline loops: CDR1 ENHRY, CDR2 SYGVKD. The CDR3 totals 13 residues. cDNA synthesis used the whole RNA isolate, giving expressed TCRB sequences. The table came from immunoSEQ multiplex PCR; TCRdb's copy has only in-frame clones and leaves some out. Here the sample spans about 900,000 clones, under 20% being singletons. Only a few counts were recorded for this clone. The sequencing input was naive CD4+ T cells from blood. The gene calls are TRBV10-3 and TRBJ1-2; D is undetermined. This receptor was obtained from a woman between 18 and 30 years old in good health. CDR3 sequence (DNA): TGTGCCATCAGTGAGTCCACGGAGCATGGCTACACCTTC. Translated: CAISESTEHGYTF.